This T cell receptor beta chain originates from a study of blood T cell repertoires in COVID-19. Germline values: CDR1 KGHSH, CDR2 LQKENI. The CDR3 consists of 15 residues. Unmatched junction bases numbered 5, after V lost 3 bases and J lost 7 bases. Here immunoSEQ multiplex PCR was the method, and the copy in TCRdb shows in-frame clones only, minus some. The table shows about 190,000 clones, with 65% to 85% occurring only once. The clonotype originates from a woman aged 25 to 45 with acute or convalescent COVID-19. Material for sequencing was peripheral blood. V and J are TRBV18 and TRBJ1-6; TRBD1 matches 8 bases. DNA of the CDR3: TGTGCCAGCTCACCTCAGGGACAGGCCAATTCACCCCTCCACTTT. This encodes CASSPQGQANSPLHF.